The 10 T cell receptor beta chains given below trace back to one sample, sequenced in a study of human T cells and chemical hapten exposure. MiXCR, applied by TCRdb to the RACE reads, yields one record per CDR3 protein. The sample holds about 82,000 distinct CDR3 sequences; less than 11% are singletons and the top ten take about 5%. As to time point: patch test 2, 6 weeks after DPC sensitization. Treatment meaning: therapeutic diphenylcyclopropenone sensitization with weekly scalp DPC. The starting material was whole blood, obtained in connection with sensitization to the hapten diphenylcyclopropenone (DPC). All receptors come from a woman between 50 and 59 years old with alopecia areata. Some clones in this sample may be carry-over from other donors' samples.

This clonotype was counted many times. The chain links TRBV7-6 to TRBJ2-6; D possibly uses TRBD1 or TRBD2 (5 bases each). Germline V gene sequence: CDR1 SGHVS, CDR2 FNYEAQ. Trimming removed 5 bases at V and 0 bases at J, with 26 bases between. There are 21 residues in the CDR3. The CDR3 nucleotides are TGTGCCAGCAGCAAACAACTAGACAGTCGCCTGGGACCCTCTGGGGCCAACGTCCTGACTTTC. It codes for CASSKQLDSRLGPSGANVLTF. Based on the CDR3 plus reference TRBV7-6 and TRBJ2-6, the full variable domain is GAGVSQSPRYKVTKRGQDVALRCDPISGHVSLYWYRQALGQGPEFLTYFNYEAQQDKSGLPNDRFSAERPEGSISTLTIQRTEQRDSAMYRCASSKQLDSRLGPSGANVLTFGAGSRLTVL.

This clonotype was counted many times. This chain connects TRBV2 to TRBJ2-5, with D hard to call. Germline CDR1 is SNHLY and CDR2 is FYNNEI. With 6 bases removed from V and 4 bases from J, the gap between germline ends came to 15 bases. The length of the CDR3 is 14 residues. The CDR3 DNA is TGTGCCAGCAGCGCGTTGATGGAAGGAGAGACCCAGTACTTC. It translates to CASSALMEGETQYF.

This clonotype has a count of ten or more. The chain combines TRBV6-2 or TRBV6-3 with TRBJ2-1; D may be TRBD2 (5 bases). This CDR3 comprises 14 residues. V lost 3 bases and J 8 bases, leaving 14 bases between the germline ends. CDR1 is MNHEY and CDR2 is SVGEGT in the germline V gene. CDR3 protein: CASSYASSADEQFF. Written as DNA, the CDR3 is TGTGCCAGCAGTTATGCTAGCAGTGCGGATGAGCAGTTCTTC.

This rearrangement joins TRBV6-1 to TRBJ2-3, with D possibly matching TRBD2 (5 bases). The V end lost 3 bases, the J end lost 2 bases, and 15 bases lay between the germline ends. Germline V gene sequence: CDR1 MNHNS, CDR2 SASEGT. The CDR3 covers 16 residues. The CDR3: CASSDRPSRVTDTQYF. CDR3 bases: TGTGCCAGCAGTGACCGTCCTAGCCGAGTCACAGATACGCAGTATTTT.

The J gene is TRBJ1-5, the V gene TRBV20-1, with 7 bases identical to TRBD1. Germline CDR1 reads DFQATT; CDR2 reads SNEGSKA (reference sequence). Losses at the gene ends were 5 bases for V and 4 bases for J; bases not matched to a gene: 8. The CDR3 has 14 residues. The CDR3 region has the DNA TGCAGTGCTCCGGGACAGAGTAATAATCAGCCCCAGCATTTT. Protein sequence: CSAPGQSNNQPQHF.

This clonotype was seen repeatedly, ten times or more. J is TRBJ2-1 and V is TRBV5-1; 9 bases map to TRBD2. The CDR3 runs 15 residues. The germline gives CDR1 SGHRS, CDR2 YFSETQ. With V trimmed by 4 bases and J by 7 bases, 9 bases remained unmatched. The CDR3 is CASSRREGPLNEQFF. CDR3 DNA: TGCGCCAGCAGCAGGCGGGAGGGCCCTCTGAATGAGCAGTTCTTC.

This clonotype has a single count. The gene calls are TRBV7-2 and TRBJ2-7; D is uncertain. This CDR3 is 14 amino acids long. The ends were cut back, 5 bases at V and 0 bases at J, with 11 bases in the middle. CDR1 and CDR2 (germline): SGHTA, FQGNSA. The CDR3 DNA is TGTGCCAGCAGCGGGAAGGTCAGCTCCTACGAGCAGTACTTC. Protein product: CASSGKVSSYEQYF.

This clonotype was found many times. V and J are TRBV5-1 and TRBJ1-3; D ambiguous. V lost 1 base, J lost 0 bases, and 8 bases lay in between. The CDR3 is 15 residues long. The germline V gene encodes CDR1 SGHRS and CDR2 YFSETQ. DNA for the CDR3: TGCGCCAGCAGCTTGTATGGGGACTCTGGAAACACCATATATTTT. This sequence encodes CASSLYGDSGNTIYF.

This clonotype has ten or more counts. The chain carries TRBV12-3 or TRBV12-4 and TRBJ2-7; D is uncertain. Trimming shortened V by 6 bases and J by 0 bases, and 12 bases separated the two germline ends. There are 14 residues in the CDR3. DNA for the CDR3: TGTGCCAGCAGCCCCCGGCGAAGCTCCTACGAGCAGTACTTC. The encoded protein is CASSPRRSSYEQYF.

This clonotype was seen a few times. The rearrangement joins TRBV24-1 to TRBJ2-1, with TRBD1 matching 10 bases. The CDR3 has 15 amino acids. Germline V gene data show CDR1 as KGHDR and CDR2 as SFDVKD. The junction had 7 bases not matched to a gene; V was cut back by 3 bases and J by 9 bases. In DNA form, the CDR3 reads TGTGCCACCAGTGATGGCGGGACAGGGGTCGCTGAGCAGTTCTTC. Its translation: CATSDGGTGVAEQFF.